This record covers a single T cell receptor beta chain. The V gene's germline CDR1 is SGHRS and CDR2 YFSETQ. The CDR3 is made up of 13 amino acids. Trimming left V 5 bases short and J 4 bases short, with 13 bases between. The repertoire was sequenced with immunoSEQ multiplex PCR; TCRdb's copy has only in-frame clones and lacks some. The data hold 15,000 to 20,000 clones, with roughly 80% observed a single time. This sample was taken from a study of CD4+ T cells in melanoma. The clonotype was recovered from a human donor with melanoma. The chain joins TRBV5-1 to TRBJ2-7; D is undetermined. Sequenced: cells from a culture (not recorded whether cultured in vitro). The CDR3 nucleotides read TGCGCCAGCAGGGAGATTTTGGGGTACGAGCAGTACTTC. The encoded protein is CASREILGYEQYF.